A single sample gave rise to the 18 T cell receptor beta chains below, sequenced in a study of vaccination effects on CD4 cells after COVID-19. Here immunoSEQ multiplex PCR was the method, and the copy in TCRdb shows in-frame clones only, minus some. The sample has around 30,000 clones, roughly 81% seen once; the top ten hold roughly 14%. These receptors' antigens are unknown. Ahead of sequencing, the ViraFEST assay grew antigen-specific CD4+ T cells using viral peptide pools. Investigators separated out CD4+ T cells once around 11 days of culture had passed. Every participant took two doses of the BNT162b2 or mRNA-1273 vaccine. The sequencing used CD4+ T cells from PBMCs cultured with HCoV-229E spike peptides, collected after COVID-19 vaccination. The receptors were gathered from a human donor who received a COVID-19 vaccine.

The V gene is TRBV10-2, the J gene TRBJ2-4, with D uncertain. Trimming took off 5 bases at V and 5 bases at J, with 7 bases between the two ends. The CDR3 is 12 residues long. Germline CDR1 reads WSHSY; CDR2 reads SAAADI. The DNA for the CDR3 is TGCGCCAGCAGTAGTAGGGAAAACATTCAGTACTTC. Its translation is CASSSRENIQYF.

This rearrangement joins TRBV10-2 to TRBJ1-3, with TRBD1 identical over 12 bases. The germline gives CDR1 WSHSY, CDR2 SAAADI. The length of the CDR3 is 16 residues. J was trimmed by 4 bases and V by 5 bases; bases with no gene match: 6. DNA of the CDR3: TGCGCCAGCAGTTTGGGGACAGGGGGCTCAGGAAACACCATATATTTT. Translation gives CASSLGTGGSGNTIYF.

J is TRBJ1-2 and V is TRBV24-1; no clear D. This CDR3 is built from 14 residues. The germline gives CDR1 KGHDR, CDR2 SFDVKD. Trimming removed 4 bases at V and 1 base at J, with 9 bases between. The CDR3 region has the DNA TGTGCCACCAGTGACCTGGAAGTTAACTATGGCTACACCTTC. Protein sequence: CATSDLEVNYGYTF.

J is TRBJ2-2 and V is TRBV19; possibly TRBD1 for D (6 bases). The CDR3 extends over 16 amino acids. CDR1 is LNHDA, CDR2 SQIVND, per germline (reference sequence). Trimming removed 4 bases at V and 0 bases at J, with 12 bases between. The CDR3 is CASSRGPGANTGELFF. In DNA, the CDR3 is TGTGCCAGTAGTAGAGGGCCAGGGGCGAACACCGGGGAGCTGTTTTTT.

This chain links TRBV11-2 with TRBJ2-1, with 12 positions matching TRBD2. Germline V CDR1 and CDR2: SGHAT, FQNNGV. This CDR3 has 17 amino acids. The ends lost 4 bases at V and 6 bases at J; junction bases unmatched: 10. This chain's CDR3 is CASSSRTGTSGLNEQFF. The CDR3 DNA reads as TGTGCCAGCAGCTCGAGGACTGGGACTAGCGGGCTCAATGAGCAGTTCTTC.

The V gene is TRBV6-2 or TRBV6-3, the J gene TRBJ2-7; D is undetermined. The CDR3 runs to 12 residues. Germline V gene sequence: CDR1 MNHEY, CDR2 SVGEGT. The germline V and J ends were trimmed by 0 bases and 6 bases, with 6 bases remaining between them. DNA of the CDR3: TGTGCCAGCAGTTACTCGATGGGCGAGCAGTACTTC. This sequence encodes CASSYSMGEQYF.

The chain uses TRBV6-5 and TRBJ2-7, with D tentatively TRBD1 (5 bases). CDR1 and CDR2 from the germline V gene are MNHEY and SVGAGI. V was pared by 8 bases and J by 6 bases, with 14 bases between. The CDR3 loop spans 12 amino acids. In DNA form, the CDR3 reads TGTGCCAGCGGCTGGGGCCCCACCGAGCAGTACTTC. This translates into CASGWGPTEQYF.

The chain is built from TRBV27 and TRBJ1-5; unclear D gene. Trimming cost V 8 bases and J 10 bases, with 18 bases left between them. The CDR3 spans 13 residues. Germline lookup yields CDR1 MNHEY and CDR2 SMNVEV (reference sequence). Here the CDR3 DNA reads TGTGCCAGCTCGGAAGGGCTCGTGGGCCCCCAGCATTTT. Amino acid sequence: CASSEGLVGPQHF.

V gene TRBV7-8 combines with J gene TRBJ1-4; the match to TRBD1 covers 8 bases. Germline V lookup: CDR1 SGHVS, CDR2 FQNEAQ. CDR3 size: 15 residues. V was pared by 5 bases and J by 2 bases, with 4 bases of the junction left unmatched. This CDR3 reads CASSQRQGTNEKLFF. Here the CDR3 DNA reads TGTGCCAGCAGCCAACGACAGGGGACTAATGAAAAACTGTTTTTT.

The rearrangement uses TRBV7-9 and TRBJ2-7; no reliable D call. The germline CDR1 and CDR2 sequences are SEHNR and FQNEAQ (reference sequence). Trimming stripped 1 base from V and 2 bases from J, with 3 bases between. The CDR3 has 12 amino acids. In DNA form, the CDR3 reads TGTGCCAGCAGCTTAGGGACCTACGAGCAGTACTTC. Encoded protein: CASSLGTYEQYF.

There are a few counts of this clone. The chain joins TRBV2 to TRBJ1-5, with 9 bases matching TRBD1. Germline CDR1 and CDR2: SNHLY and FYNNEI. V gave up 6 bases and J gave up 4 bases; unmatched junction bases: 13. CDR3 length: 17 residues. The CDR3 is CASSPGQGWAINQPQHF. CDR3 in DNA: TGTGCCAGCAGCCCGGGACAGGGATGGGCCATAAATCAGCCCCAGCATTTT. The full variable domain, completed using reference TRBV2 and TRBJ1-5, is EPEVTQTPSHQVTQMGQEVILRCVPISNHLYFYWYRQILGQKVEFLVSFYNNEISEKSEIFDDQFSVERPDGSNFTLKIRSTKLEDSAMYFCASSPGQGWAINQPQHFGDGTRLSIL.

In regard to this clone: Different DNA sequences within this sample yield the same CDR3. J is TRBJ1-1 and V is TRBV18; the match to TRBD1 covers 8 bases. V was pared by 6 bases and J by 5 bases, with 5 bases of the junction left unmatched. Germline values: CDR1 KGHSH, CDR2 LQKENI. The CDR3 totals 13 residues. The CDR3 reads CASSPQGATEAFF. In DNA form, the CDR3 reads TGTGCCAGCTCCCCCCAGGGGGCGACTGAAGCTTTCTTT. Full variable domain (rest looked up from reference TRBV18 and TRBJ1-1): NAGVMQNPRHLVRRRGQEARLRCSPMKGHSHVYWYRQLPEEGLKFMVYLQKENIIDESGMPKERFSAEFPKEGPSILRIQQVVRGDSAAYFCASSPQGATEAFFGQGTRLTVV.

The J gene is TRBJ2-7, the V gene TRBV5-1; 12 nucleotides align to TRBD2. CDR1 and CDR2 from the germline V gene are SGHRS and YFSETQ. V lost 4 bases, J lost 5 bases, and 10 bases stayed unmatched. The CDR3 is 16 residues long. The CDR3 nucleotides read TGCGCCAGCAGCCGCCTAGCGGGAGGGAATATCGACGAGCAGTACTTC. This gives the protein CASSRLAGGNIDEQYF.

J is TRBJ1-2 and V is TRBV6-5, with D hard to call. CDR3 length equals 10 residues. Trimming left V 6 bases short and J 7 bases short, with 6 bases between. The V gene's germline CDR1 is MNHEY and CDR2 SVGAGI. The CDR3 region is CASRGVGYTF. CDR3 sequence (DNA): TGTGCCAGCAGGGGAGTTGGCTACACCTTC.

The V call is TRBV6-4, the J call TRBJ1-1; possibly TRBD1 for D (5 bases). The CDR3 has 17 residues. Per the germline V gene, CDR1 is MRHNA and CDR2 is SNTAGT. Between the trimmed V and J ends, which lost 3 bases and 5 bases, there was a span of 22 bases. As DNA, the CDR3 is TGTGCCAGCAGTGAGTCCCGTTATGGACACGGGACGACTGAAGCTTTCTTT. It encodes CASSESRYGHGTTEAFF.

The chain joins TRBV7-6 to TRBJ2-5; no definite D call. Trimming shortened V by 4 bases and J by 5 bases, and 11 bases separated the two germline ends. CDR3 size: 13 residues. The germline V gene has CDR1 SGHVS and CDR2 FNYEAQ. DNA for the CDR3: TGTGCCAGCAGCTCTCTAGGCACGGAGACCCAGTACTTC. This encodes CASSSLGTETQYF.

The gene calls are TRBV7-9 and TRBJ2-3; no clear D gene. Trimming left V 5 bases short and J 5 bases short, with 8 bases between. Germline values: CDR1 SEHNR, CDR2 FQNEAQ (reference sequence). The CDR3 runs to 12 residues. The CDR3 is CASSQIVDTQYF. The CDR3 DNA follows: TGTGCCAGCAGCCAAATAGTAGATACGCAGTATTTT.

The CDR3 DNA reads TGTGCCAGCAGCTTGGGGGGGGCGCGGACTGAAGCTTTCTTT. It encodes CASSLGGARTEAFF. V gene TRBV7-9 combines with J gene TRBJ1-1; D might be TRBD1 (6 bases). The germline V gene encodes CDR1 SEHNR and CDR2 FQNEAQ (reference sequence). V was clipped by 3 bases and J by 5 bases, with 13 bases between them. This CDR3 region has 14 residues.